This is a list of T cell receptor beta chains from one sample in a study of T cell repertoires in cytomegalovirus infection. TCRdb used MiXCR to reprocess the reads, holding one entry per CDR3 protein. The table includes about 78,000 distinct CDR3 sequences, roughly 37% detected once. No antigens are known for them. The input for sequencing was CD8+ T cells from cultured PBMCs, taken from culture after CMV antigen stimulation. The receptors derive from a human donor in good health (CMV status not recorded). Some clones in this sample may be carry-over from other donors' samples. Both conserved end residues are part of each CDR3. Each record gives: CDR3 protein, CDR3 DNA, V gene, D gene, clone size, CDR3 length, J gene. D genes are given only for firm matches. Clone sizes are given selectively: once, few, many, or a class where the clone is expanded.

CDR3 protein: CASSSGQWSDIQYF; CDR3 DNA: TGTGCCAGCAGTTCTGGACAGTGGTCGGACATTCAGTACTTC; V gene: TRBV28; D gene: .; clone size: .; CDR3 length: 14; J gene: TRBJ2-4
CDR3 protein: CASSPLARGGTDTQYF; CDR3 DNA: TGTGCCAGCAGTCCCTTGGCGCGGGGAGGCACAGATACGCAGTATTTT; V gene: TRBV6-5; D gene: .; clone size: .; CDR3 length: 16; J gene: TRBJ2-3
CDR3 protein: CASSQEVSLAWTGELFF; CDR3 DNA: TGCGCCAGCAGCCAAGAAGTCTCGTTAGCTTGGACCGGGGAGCTGTTTTTT; V gene: TRBV4-1; D gene: .; clone size: few; CDR3 length: 17; J gene: TRBJ2-2
CDR3 protein: CASSYVRDIKNIQYF; CDR3 DNA: TGTGCCAGCAGTTACGTCCGGGACATTAAGAACATTCAGTACTTC; V gene: TRBV6-6; D gene: .; clone size: few; CDR3 length: 15; J gene: TRBJ2-4
CDR3 protein: CASSYWRGEYEQFF; CDR3 DNA: TGTGCCAGCAGTTACTGGCGGGGGGAATATGAGCAGTTCTTC; V gene: TRBV6-5; D gene: TRBD2; clone size: .; CDR3 length: 14; J gene: TRBJ2-1
CDR3 protein: CASSLAGTYYEQYF; CDR3 DNA: TGTGCCAGCAGCTTAGCGGGCACCTACTACGAGCAGTACTTC; V gene: TRBV11-2; D gene: .; clone size: .; CDR3 length: 14; J gene: TRBJ2-7
CDR3 protein: CASSTGQEYGNTIYF; CDR3 DNA: TGTGCCAGCAGTACAGGACAGGAATACGGAAACACCATATATTTT; V gene: TRBV7-6; D gene: TRBD1; clone size: once; CDR3 length: 15; J gene: TRBJ1-3
CDR3 protein: CASSREAGFTEAFF; CDR3 DNA: TGTGCCAGCAGCCGGGAGGCAGGGTTCACTGAAGCTTTCTTT; V gene: TRBV7-8; D gene: .; clone size: many; CDR3 length: 14; J gene: TRBJ1-1
CDR3 protein: CASSYGTGGYEQYF; CDR3 DNA: TGTGCCAGCAGTTACGGGACAGGGGGCTACGAGCAGTACTTC; V gene: TRBV6-5; D gene: TRBD1; clone size: few; CDR3 length: 14; J gene: TRBJ2-7
CDR3 protein: CASSFSAPEYNEQFF; CDR3 DNA: TGTGCCAGCAGTTTCTCGGCGCCGGAATACAATGAGCAGTTCTTC; V gene: TRBV7-9; D gene: .; clone size: few; CDR3 length: 15; J gene: TRBJ2-1
CDR3 protein: CASSWTAPLTYEQYF; CDR3 DNA: TGTGCCAGCAGTTGGACAGCACCTTTAACCTACGAGCAGTACTTC; V gene: TRBV6-2/TRBV6-3; D gene: .; clone size: .; CDR3 length: 15; J gene: TRBJ2-7
CDR3 protein: CATSDLSNEQFF; CDR3 DNA: TGTGCCACCAGTGATTTATCCAATGAGCAGTTCTTC; V gene: TRBV24-1; D gene: .; clone size: .; CDR3 length: 12; J gene: TRBJ2-1
CDR3 protein: CASSSLGGRVNTEAFF; CDR3 DNA: TGTGCCAGCAGCTCGTTGGGGGGGCGCGTGAACACTGAAGCTTTCTTT; V gene: TRBV7-6; D gene: .; clone size: .; CDR3 length: 16; J gene: TRBJ1-1
CDR3 protein: CASSLAGRGSGQPQHF; CDR3 DNA: TGTGCCAGCAGCTTAGCGGGCAGGGGGTCGGGCCAGCCCCAGCATTTT; V gene: TRBV7-8; D gene: TRBD1; clone size: .; CDR3 length: 16; J gene: TRBJ1-5
CDR3 protein: CASSAPGEETQYF; CDR3 DNA: TGCGCCAGCAGCGCCCCTGGGGAAGAGACCCAGTACTTC; V gene: TRBV4-1; D gene: .; clone size: .; CDR3 length: 13; J gene: TRBJ2-5
CDR3 protein: CASSLAVRAYGYTF; CDR3 DNA: TGTGCCAGCAGCTTAGCTGTTAGGGCCTATGGCTACACCTTC; V gene: TRBV7-9; D gene: .; clone size: many; CDR3 length: 14; J gene: TRBJ1-2
CDR3 protein: CASSSQRGDNEQFF; CDR3 DNA: TGTGCCAGCAGCTCACAGCGGGGGGATAATGAGCAGTTCTTC; V gene: TRBV7-3; D gene: TRBD2; clone size: few; CDR3 length: 14; J gene: TRBJ2-1
CDR3 protein: CASSLFVTEEATNEKLFF; CDR3 DNA: TGCGCCAGCAGCTTGTTCGTGACCGAGGAGGCAACTAATGAAAAACTGTTTTTT; V gene: TRBV5-1; D gene: .; clone size: .; CDR3 length: 18; J gene: TRBJ1-4
CDR3 protein: CASSIVGTSANEQFF; CDR3 DNA: TGTGCCAGCAGCATTGTCGGGACTAGCGCAAATGAGCAGTTCTTC; V gene: TRBV7-2; D gene: TRBD2; clone size: few; CDR3 length: 15; J gene: TRBJ2-1
CDR3 protein: CASSWGGTTEAFF; CDR3 DNA: TGTGCCAGCAGTTGGGGAGGGACCACTGAAGCTTTCTTT; V gene: TRBV27; D gene: .; clone size: once; CDR3 length: 13; J gene: TRBJ1-1
CDR3 protein: CATSRVAGANQPQHF; CDR3 DNA: TGTGCCACCAGCAGAGTCGCAGGCGCAAATCAGCCCCAGCATTTT; V gene: TRBV15; D gene: .; clone size: .; CDR3 length: 15; J gene: TRBJ1-5
CDR3 protein: CASSDRGVTNSPLHF; CDR3 DNA: TGTGCCAGCAGTGATAGAGGGGTGACGAATTCACCCCTCCACTTT; V gene: TRBV2; D gene: .; clone size: .; CDR3 length: 15; J gene: TRBJ1-6
CDR3 protein: CASTSDDRVLAKNIQYF; CDR3 DNA: TGTGCCAGCACCTCTGATGACAGGGTACTAGCCAAAAACATTCAGTACTTC; V gene: TRBV7-4; D gene: TRBD1; clone size: .; CDR3 length: 17; J gene: TRBJ2-4
CDR3 protein: CASSFVGTYGYTF; CDR3 DNA: TGTGCCAGCAGTTTTGTGGGGACCTATGGCTACACCTTC; V gene: TRBV12-3/TRBV12-4; D gene: .; clone size: few; CDR3 length: 13; J gene: TRBJ1-2
CDR3 protein: CASSPNSYEQYF; CDR3 DNA: TGTGCCAGCAGCCCTAATTCCTACGAGCAGTACTTC; V gene: TRBV5-5; D gene: .; clone size: .; CDR3 length: 12; J gene: TRBJ2-7
CDR3 protein: CASERLPGAAKSYEQYF; CDR3 DNA: TGTGCCAGCGAGAGGCTCCCTGGGGCAGCCAAATCCTACGAGCAGTACTTC; V gene: TRBV6-2/TRBV6-3; D gene: .; clone size: .; CDR3 length: 17; J gene: TRBJ2-7
CDR3 protein: CASTSGNGNTIYF; CDR3 DNA: TGTGCCAGTACTTCTGGTAATGGAAACACCATATATTTT; V gene: TRBV12-3/TRBV12-4; D gene: .; clone size: .; CDR3 length: 13; J gene: TRBJ1-3
CDR3 protein: CASSLADEQFF; CDR3 DNA: TGTGCCAGCAGTTTAGCGGATGAGCAGTTCTTC; V gene: TRBV6-5; D gene: .; clone size: .; CDR3 length: 11; J gene: TRBJ2-1
CDR3 protein: CASSEYRLSPDTQYF; CDR3 DNA: TGTGCCAGCAGTGAGTACCGACTATCCCCGGATACGCAGTATTTT; V gene: TRBV6-6; D gene: .; clone size: few; CDR3 length: 15; J gene: TRBJ2-3
CDR3 protein: CASSTHTGGGLHF; CDR3 DNA: TGTGCCAGCAGCACCCACACAGGGGGCGGCCTCCACTTT; V gene: TRBV9; D gene: TRBD1; clone size: .; CDR3 length: 13; J gene: TRBJ1-6
CDR3 protein: CASRRGGNSQPQHF; CDR3 DNA: TGTGCCAGCAGGAGGGGTGGAAATAGTCAGCCCCAGCATTTT; V gene: TRBV27; D gene: .; clone size: few; CDR3 length: 14; J gene: TRBJ1-5
CDR3 protein: CASSLTGADNEKPFF; CDR3 DNA: TGTGCCAGCAGCTTAACAGGGGCGGATAATGAAAAACCGTTTTTT; V gene: TRBV7-9; D gene: TRBD1; clone size: .; CDR3 length: 15; J gene: TRBJ1-4
CDR3 protein: CASSLASASRDTQYF; CDR3 DNA: TGTGCCAGCAGCTTAGCTTCGGCTAGCCGAGATACGCAGTATTTT; V gene: TRBV7-6; D gene: .; clone size: few; CDR3 length: 15; J gene: TRBJ2-3
CDR3 protein: CATSRDSGHEQFF; CDR3 DNA: TGTGCCACCAGCAGAGATTCGGGGCATGAGCAGTTCTTC; V gene: TRBV15; D gene: .; clone size: once; CDR3 length: 13; J gene: TRBJ2-1
CDR3 protein: CASSSGGGAYEQYF; CDR3 DNA: TGTGCCAGCAGCTCGGGGGGGGGCGCCTACGAGCAGTACTTC; V gene: TRBV7-9; D gene: TRBD2; clone size: .; CDR3 length: 14; J gene: TRBJ2-7
CDR3 protein: CASSPPSSGGAGDTQYF; CDR3 DNA: TGTGCCAGCAGCCCCCCGTCTAGCGGGGGGGCTGGAGATACGCAGTATTTT; V gene: TRBV7-9; D gene: TRBD2; clone size: .; CDR3 length: 17; J gene: TRBJ2-3
CDR3 protein: CASSEPNNEAFF; CDR3 DNA: TGTGCCAGCAGCGAGCCAAACAACGAAGCTTTCTTT; V gene: TRBV28; D gene: .; clone size: few; CDR3 length: 12; J gene: TRBJ1-1
CDR3 protein: CASSQGWQGGNEQFF; CDR3 DNA: TGCGCCAGCAGCCAAGGGTGGCAGGGAGGCAATGAGCAGTTCTTC; V gene: TRBV4-3; D gene: .; clone size: .; CDR3 length: 15; J gene: TRBJ2-1
CDR3 protein: CASSLGRLTDTQYF; CDR3 DNA: TGTGCCAGCAGCTTAGGGAGGTTGACAGATACGCAGTATTTT; V gene: TRBV11-2; D gene: .; clone size: few; CDR3 length: 14; J gene: TRBJ2-3
CDR3 protein: CASSLGGTNVYQETQYF; CDR3 DNA: TGTGCCAGCAGCTTAGGAGGGACAAACGTGTACCAAGAGACCCAGTACTTC; V gene: TRBV7-8; D gene: .; clone size: .; CDR3 length: 17; J gene: TRBJ2-5
CDR3 protein: CASSSLNVLTEAFF; CDR3 DNA: TGTGCCAGCAGTTCCTTAAATGTTCTCACTGAAGCTTTCTTT; V gene: TRBV12-3/TRBV12-4; D gene: .; clone size: few; CDR3 length: 14; J gene: TRBJ1-1
CDR3 protein: CASSLATGGTNTEAFF; CDR3 DNA: TGTGCCAGCAGCTTAGCGACAGGGGGAACGAACACTGAAGCTTTCTTT; V gene: TRBV7-4; D gene: TRBD1; clone size: .; CDR3 length: 16; J gene: TRBJ1-1
CDR3 protein: CSVPGGGNQPQHF; CDR3 DNA: TGCAGCGTTCCAGGGGGCGGCAATCAGCCCCAGCATTTT; V gene: TRBV29-1; D gene: TRBD1; clone size: .; CDR3 length: 13; J gene: TRBJ1-5
CDR3 protein: CSVDGGTYNEQFF; CDR3 DNA: TGCAGCGTTGACGGGGGGACCTACAATGAGCAGTTCTTC; V gene: TRBV29-1; D gene: TRBD2; clone size: .; CDR3 length: 13; J gene: TRBJ2-1
CDR3 protein: CASSPRWGGDEQYF; CDR3 DNA: TGTGCCAGCAGCCCCCGCTGGGGGGGAGACGAGCAGTACTTC; V gene: TRBV7-9; D gene: TRBD2; clone size: few; CDR3 length: 14; J gene: TRBJ2-7
CDR3 protein: CASSEALWGASNQPQHF; CDR3 DNA: TGTGCCAGCAGTGAAGCTCTTTGGGGGGCGAGCAATCAGCCCCAGCATTTT; V gene: TRBV6-1; D gene: .; clone size: few; CDR3 length: 17; J gene: TRBJ1-5
CDR3 protein: CASRGAYTEAFF; CDR3 DNA: TGTGCCAGCAGAGGGGCTTACACTGAAGCTTTCTTT; V gene: TRBV2; D gene: .; clone size: .; CDR3 length: 12; J gene: TRBJ1-1
CDR3 protein: CASLKGGFSGANVLTF; CDR3 DNA: TGTGCCAGCTTAAAGGGGGGATTCTCTGGGGCCAACGTCCTGACTTTC; V gene: TRBV6-1; D gene: .; clone size: few; CDR3 length: 16; J gene: TRBJ2-6
CDR3 protein: CSALRALTDTQYF; CDR3 DNA: TGCAGTGCTCTCCGGGCCCTAACAGATACGCAGTATTTT; V gene: TRBV20-1; D gene: .; clone size: .; CDR3 length: 13; J gene: TRBJ2-3
CDR3 protein: CATSRVGSDPTNYGYTF; CDR3 DNA: TGTGCCACCAGCAGGGTTGGCTCGGACCCCACTAACTATGGCTACACCTTC; V gene: TRBV15; D gene: .; clone size: .; CDR3 length: 17; J gene: TRBJ1-2
CDR3 protein: CASSLAEGLKTQYF; CDR3 DNA: TGTGCCAGCAGTTTAGCCGAGGGGCTGAAGACCCAGTACTTC; V gene: TRBV28; D gene: .; clone size: .; CDR3 length: 14; J gene: TRBJ2-5
CDR3 protein: CASSQEGQGVTNEKLFF; CDR3 DNA: TGCGCCAGCAGCCAAGAGGGACAGGGGGTCACTAATGAAAAACTGTTTTTT; V gene: TRBV4-1; D gene: TRBD1; clone size: few; CDR3 length: 17; J gene: TRBJ1-4
CDR3 protein: CASSQPFTNRDPYEQYF; CDR3 DNA: TGTGCCAGCAGCCAACCATTCACGAATCGAGATCCCTACGAGCAGTACTTC; V gene: TRBV4-2; D gene: .; clone size: .; CDR3 length: 17; J gene: TRBJ2-7
CDR3 protein: CSAPQGGIYEQYF; CDR3 DNA: TGCAGTGCTCCCCAGGGAGGGATCTACGAGCAGTACTTC; V gene: TRBV20-1; D gene: TRBD2; clone size: few; CDR3 length: 13; J gene: TRBJ2-7
CDR3 protein: CASSPGGSSGATDTQYF; CDR3 DNA: TGTGCCAGCAGCCCCGGAGGGTCTAGCGGGGCGACAGATACGCAGTATTTT; V gene: TRBV7-9; D gene: TRBD2; clone size: .; CDR3 length: 17; J gene: TRBJ2-3
CDR3 protein: CASSSGPGEMGRLQETQYF; CDR3 DNA: TGTGCCAGCAGCTCGGGACCTGGGGAGATGGGACGCCTCCAAGAGACCCAGTACTTC; V gene: TRBV7-9; D gene: .; clone size: many; CDR3 length: 19; J gene: TRBJ2-5
CDR3 protein: CASSFRVQVSSYNEQFF; CDR3 DNA: TGTGCCAGCAGTTTCAGGGTTCAGGTGAGCTCCTACAATGAGCAGTTCTTC; V gene: TRBV12-3/TRBV12-4; D gene: .; clone size: .; CDR3 length: 17; J gene: TRBJ2-1
CDR3 protein: CASSPWVGRGQSDTQYF; CDR3 DNA: TGTGCCAGCAGCCCATGGGTCGGGCGGGGGCAGTCAGATACGCAGTATTTT; V gene: TRBV12-3/TRBV12-4; D gene: .; clone size: many; CDR3 length: 17; J gene: TRBJ2-3
CDR3 protein: CASSYRVITGELFF; CDR3 DNA: TGTGCCAGCAGTTACAGGGTAATCACCGGGGAGCTGTTTTTT; V gene: TRBV6-2/TRBV6-3; D gene: .; clone size: .; CDR3 length: 14; J gene: TRBJ2-2